The 32 T cell receptor beta chains reported below all come from one sample, sequenced in a study of CD8 T cells in ankylosing spondylitis. The study, taken as a whole, reports: Characteristic of ankylosing spondylitis blood, it appeared, was a TCR beta motif comprising several highly homologous variants.

No antigen is known for these receptors. TCRdb recomputed calls from the 5' RACE reads with MiXCR, one row per CDR3 protein. Of fewer than 550,000 distinct CDR3 sequences detected, less than 6% appear once; the ten largest clones hold 3.5%. The sample taken for sequencing was blood, either unsorted or a sorted T cell fraction (not recorded which). The receptor set was obtained from a male donor with ankylosing spondylitis.

This clonotype occurred many times. This chain connects TRBV12-3 or TRBV12-4 to TRBJ1-5, with D maybe TRBD1 (5 bases). The V gene lost 5 bases and the J gene lost 6 bases, with 8 bases spanning the gap. CDR3 length: 12 residues. The CDR3 protein is CASSAGGQPQHF. The DNA for the CDR3 is TGTGCCAGCAGTGCGGGGGGTCAGCCCCAGCATTTT.

This clonotype showed up just a few times. The V and J genes are TRBV3-1 and TRBJ2-3; TRBD2 matches at 11 bases. Germline V gene sequence: CDR1 LGHDT, CDR2 YNNKEL (reference sequence). This CDR3 spans 15 amino acids. V shed 1 base and J 6 bases; nucleotides not matched to a gene: 3. CDR3 amino acids: CASSQVAGGRDTQYF. The CDR3 DNA reads as TGTGCCAGCAGCCAAGTAGCGGGGGGGCGTGATACGCAGTATTTT.

The chain combines TRBV6-2 or TRBV6-3 with TRBJ2-6, with TRBD2 matching over 9 bases. This CDR3 is 18 amino acids long. The germline CDR1 and CDR2 sequences are MNHEY and SVGEGT. Germline trimming cut 1 base from V and 0 bases from J; bases unmatched to any gene: 4. The CDR3, as DNA: TGTGCCAGCAGTTACTTACTAGCGGGCCGCTCTGGGGCCAACGTCCTGACTTTC. Its translation: CASSYLLAGRSGANVLTF.

This clonotype was recorded at least ten times. V and J are TRBV9 and TRBJ2-7; 9 bases map to TRBD2. This CDR3 region has 15 residues. CDR1 is SGDLS and CDR2 is YYNGEE in the germline V gene. V shed 0 bases and J 5 bases; nucleotides not matched to a gene: 6. The CDR3 DNA reads as TGTGCCAGCAGCGTAGGAGTTAGCGGGGGAAACGAGCAGTACTTC. Protein sequence: CASSVGVSGGNEQYF.

This clonotype was recorded at least ten times. V gene TRBV24-1 combines with J gene TRBJ2-1; possibly TRBD2 for D (6 bases). CDR3 length equals 14 residues. The germline V gene has CDR1 KGHDR and CDR2 SFDVKD. V was clipped by 9 bases and J by 1 base, with 12 bases between them. The CDR3 DNA follows: TGTGCCACCGAGGCCGCGGGGTCCTACAATGAGCAGTTCTTC. It codes for CATEAAGSYNEQFF.

This clonotype was seen ten or more times. The V gene is TRBV7-9, the J gene TRBJ2-5, with D hard to call. V lost 4 bases, J lost 1 base, and 7 bases lay in between. CDR3 size: 13 residues. Germline lookup yields CDR1 SEHNR and CDR2 FQNEAQ (reference sequence). CDR3 loop: CASSSTIQETQYF. The CDR3 bases are TGTGCCAGCAGCTCTACCATCCAAGAGACCCAGTACTTC.

This clonotype was seen repeatedly, ten times or more. V is TRBV20-1 and J is TRBJ1-1, with D unclear. The germline CDR1 and CDR2 sequences are DFQATT and SNEGSKA (reference sequence). With 6 bases removed from V and 2 bases from J, the gap between germline ends came to 13 bases. This CDR3 comprises 13 residues. CDR3 in amino acids: CSALQGPNTEAFF. The DNA of the CDR3 is TGCAGTGCCCTACAAGGACCCAACACTGAAGCTTTCTTT.

This clonotype was observed many times. The rearrangement links TRBV7-8 to TRBJ1-1; 9 bases agree with TRBD1. Germline V gives CDR1 SGHVS, CDR2 FQNEAQ. The CDR3 loop spans 19 amino acids. Trimming cost V 1 base and J 5 bases; bases outside gene matches: 17. The DNA for the CDR3 is TGTGCCAGCAGCTTAGTTTGGTTTGGACAGGGGTTAGGAAAGACTGAAGCTTTCTTT. This sequence encodes CASSLVWFGQGLGKTEAFF. The variable domain in full, with the rest retrieved from reference TRBV7-8 and TRBJ1-1, is GAGVSQSPRYKVAKRGQDVALRCDPISGHVSLFWYQQALGQGPEFLTYFQNEAQLDKSGLPSDRFFAERPEGSVSTLKIQRTQQEDSAVYLCASSLVWFGQGLGKTEAFFGQGTRLTVV.

Many counts were recorded for this clonotype. J is TRBJ2-1 and V is TRBV9, with 8 bases matching TRBD2. The junction had 13 bases not matched to a gene; V was cut back by 4 bases and J by 7 bases. CDR1 and CDR2 from the germline V gene are SGDLS and YYNGEE. CDR3 size: 16 residues. CDR3 residues: CASSSGGARGLNEQFF. CDR3 sequence (DNA): TGTGCCAGCAGCTCGGGGGGGGCCCGCGGGTTGAATGAGCAGTTCTTC.

This clonotype has ten or more counts. The chain links TRBV10-3 to TRBJ1-2; tentative D call: TRBD1 (6 bases). Germline loops: CDR1 ENHRY, CDR2 SYGVKD. Trimming pared 4 bases from V and 0 bases from J, leaving 27 bases between. The CDR3 length is 20 residues. The CDR3 DNA reads TGTGCCATCAGTGGGCGGGGGGTGATGATCGCGGACAGAGCTAACTATGGCTACACCTTC. Protein sequence: CAISGRGVMIADRANYGYTF.

In its sample, this clonotype was seen many times. This chain connects TRBV7-2 to TRBJ1-5, with unresolved D. The germline CDR1 and CDR2 sequences are SGHTA and FQGNSA. V was shortened by 11 bases and J by 0 bases, with 17 bases between the two germline ends. The length of the CDR3 is 15 residues. The CDR3 DNA is TGTGCCTCCAAGGCTATAGGGTATAGCAATCAGCCCCAGCATTTT. Translated, it gives CASKAIGYSNQPQHF. The full variable domain, in which reference TRBV7-2 and TRBJ1-5 provide the parts outside the CDR3, is GAGVSQSPSNKVTEKGKDVELRCDPISGHTALYWYRQSLGQGLEFLIYFQGNSAPDKSGLPSDRFSAERTGGSVSTLTIQRTQQEDSAVYLCASKAIGYSNQPQHFGDGTRLSIL.

This clonotype was picked up a small number of times. The chain uses TRBV20-1 and TRBJ1-1; TRBD1 is a possible D gene (5 bases). CDR1 is DFQATT, CDR2 SNEGSKA, per germline (reference sequence). Trimming removed 6 bases from V and 4 bases from J, with 18 bases in between. There are 14 residues in the CDR3. This CDR3 reads CSAADIVHTTEAFF. The CDR3 nucleotides read TGCAGTGCCGCGGACATTGTGCACACCACTGAAGCTTTCTTT.

Ten or more counts support this clonotype. V gene TRBV10-3 combines with J gene TRBJ1-5; D remains ambiguous. Trimming took off 5 bases at V and 4 bases at J, with 6 bases between the two ends. The CDR3 runs 12 residues. Germline values: CDR1 ENHRY, CDR2 SYGVKD. The CDR3 spells CAISPTNQPQHF. Written as DNA, the CDR3 is TGTGCCATCAGTCCCACTAATCAGCCCCAGCATTTT.

This clonotype was seen ten or more times. V usage is TRBV5-1 and J usage is TRBJ2-1; 7 nucleotides line up with TRBD1. This CDR3 has 14 residues. J was trimmed by 6 bases and V by 1 base; bases with no gene match: 4. Germline V gene lookup returns CDR1 SGHRS and CDR2 YFSETQ. The CDR3 DNA is TGCGCCAGCAGCTTGATGGACAGGACCAATGAGCAGTTCTTC. It encodes CASSLMDRTNEQFF.

This clonotype was counted ten times or more. The rearrangement uses TRBV29-1 and TRBJ2-3; 8 bases are shared with TRBD2. There are 16 residues in the CDR3. CDR1 is SQVTM, CDR2 ANQGSEA, per germline. Losses at the gene ends were 6 bases for V and 3 bases for J; bases not matched to a gene: 14. CDR3 protein: CSVPLIAGFRTDTQYF. The CDR3 region has the DNA TGCAGCGTACCCTTGATAGCGGGATTTAGGACAGATACGCAGTATTTT.

The chain links TRBV28 to TRBJ2-1, with TRBD1 matching over 7 bases. Per the germline V gene, CDR1 is MDHEN and CDR2 is SYDVKM. With 8 bases clipped from V and 7 bases from J, the junction kept 20 bases outside the gene matches. The CDR3 is made up of 17 amino acids. CDR3 nucleotides: TGTGCCAGCTTGGACAGGTCGTCATATATCGGACCAAATGAGCAGTTCTTC. This gives the protein CASLDRSSYIGPNEQFF.

This clonotype was seen many times. V gene TRBV7-6 combines with J gene TRBJ2-4, with D hard to call. The CDR3 runs to 16 residues. The V and J ends lost 4 bases and 0 bases respectively, with 13 bases between them. CDR1 and CDR2 from the germline V gene are SGHVS and FNYEAQ. The CDR3 is CASSSGVGRAKNIQYF. The CDR3 nucleotides are TGTGCCAGCAGCTCAGGCGTAGGAAGAGCCAAAAACATTCAGTACTTC.

There are many counts of this clonotype. The chain joins TRBV10-3 to TRBJ2-3; 10 bases align to TRBD2. Germline assignment: CDR1 ENHRY and CDR2 SYGVKD. V was pared by 7 bases and J by 8 bases, with 9 bases of the junction left unmatched. The CDR3 runs to 14 residues. Here the CDR3 DNA reads TGTGCCATCAACCTAGCGGGAGAAGGTAGTACGCAGTATTTT. Its protein is CAINLAGEGSTQYF.

The J gene is TRBJ1-2, the V gene TRBV15; no clear D gene. Looked up from germline, CDR1 is LNHNV and CDR2 is YYDKDF (reference sequence). The V end lost 6 bases, the J end lost 0 bases, and 5 bases lay between the germline ends. The CDR3 consists of 12 residues. The CDR3 DNA is TGTGCCACCAGTGAGACTAACTATGGCTACACCTTC. It specifies CATSETNYGYTF.

This clonotype was detected ten times or more. The chain links TRBV6-1 to TRBJ2-4, with 9 nucleotides matching TRBD1. The V gene's germline CDR1 is MNHNS and CDR2 SASEGT. V was clipped by 6 bases and J by 7 bases; unmatched bases: 10. The CDR3 has 15 residues. This CDR3 reads CASSPGTGKPNIQYF. In nucleotides, the CDR3 is TGTGCCAGCAGCCCCGGGACAGGGAAACCGAACATTCAGTACTTC.

This clonotype was recorded a few times. A clone one base away is much larger, so this may be a read error. V gene TRBV29-1 combines with J gene TRBJ2-5; D may be TRBD1 or TRBD2 (6 bases each). The J call may be mistaken, given a closer DNA end match to TRBJ2-1. The germline CDR1 and CDR2 sequences are SQVTM and ANQGSEA. The CDR3 runs 12 residues. CDR3 in DNA: TGCAGCGTTAAGGGGGGAACCGAGACCCAGTTCTTC. Residues: CSVKGGTETQFF.

The table lists this clonotype with many counts. V and J are TRBV18 and TRBJ1-2; a possible D gene is TRBD1 (6 bases). The CDR3 covers 15 residues. The germline CDR1 and CDR2 sequences are KGHSH and LQKENI. Between the trimmed V and J ends, which lost 3 bases and 5 bases, there was a span of 16 bases. This CDR3 is CASSPSQGGRYGYTF. The CDR3 DNA is TGTGCCAGCTCACCTTCACAGGGTGGCCGGTATGGCTACACCTTC.

This clonotype was counted between two and nine times. The chain recombines TRBV11-2 with TRBJ2-3; 10 nucleotides agree with TRBD2. The CDR3 spans 15 residues. Germline V gene data show CDR1 as SGHAT and CDR2 as FQNNGV. Trimming removed 5 bases from V and 5 bases from J; junction bases left unmatched: 7. The CDR3 DNA reads TGTGCCAGCAGCCCGACTAGCGGGTTTATAGATACGCAGTATTTT. Translated: CASSPTSGFIDTQYF.

This clonotype was detected ten times or more. V usage is TRBV11-1 and J usage is TRBJ2-7; D is unresolved. The V gene's germline CDR1 is SGHAT and CDR2 FQDESV (reference sequence). V was clipped by 1 base and J by 1 base, with 20 bases between them. This CDR3 comprises 18 residues. CDR3 DNA sequence: TGTGCCAGCAGCTTAGAGGCGCATGGGATAAGATATTCCTACGAGCAGTACTTC. Encoded protein: CASSLEAHGIRYSYEQYF.

This clonotype has at least ten counts. CDR3 in DNA: TGTGCCAGCAGTTGGGGTCCCTCTGTCTACAATGAGCAGTTCTTC. Translating it yields CASSWGPSVYNEQFF. The genes are TRBV12-3 or TRBV12-4 and TRBJ2-1; D call uncertain. Trimming took 4 bases from V and 3 from J, leaving 13 bases between them. This CDR3 has 15 residues.

In its sample, this clonotype was seen a few times. V is TRBV4-2 and J is TRBJ1-6; tentative D call: TRBD1 (5 bases). The CDR3 contains 17 residues. The germline gives CDR1 LGHNA, CDR2 YNFKEQ. V lost 2 bases and J 9 bases, leaving 20 bases between the germline ends. CDR3 residues: CASSQRVQVPVRSPLHF. For the CDR3, the DNA is TGTGCCAGCAGCCAAAGGGTACAGGTCCCCGTACGTTCACCCCTCCACTTT.

The chain uses TRBV4-3 and TRBJ2-7; TRBD2 matches 9 bases. The J segment lost 2 bases and the V segment lost 5 bases, leaving 4 bases of the junction unmatched. The CDR3 spans 14 residues. Germline V gene data show CDR1 as LGHNA and CDR2 as YSLEER. CDR3 residues: CASSIGTSTYEQYF. As DNA, the CDR3 is TGCGCCAGCAGCATAGGGACTAGCACCTACGAGCAGTACTTC.

In its sample, this clonotype was seen a few times. V usage is TRBV11-2 and J usage is TRBJ2-6; TRBD2 might be the D (6 bases). The CDR3 has 19 amino acids. The germline V gene encodes CDR1 SGHAT and CDR2 FQNNGV. The germline V and J ends were trimmed by 5 bases and 0 bases, with 20 bases remaining between them. DNA for the CDR3: TGTGCCAGCAGCCCCAATGGTCCGGGGGACCTCTCTGGGGCCAACGTCCTGACTTTC. This codes for CASSPNGPGDLSGANVLTF. Looking up the rest from reference TRBV11-2 and TRBJ2-6 gives the full variable domain: EAGVAQSPRYKIIEKRQSVAFWCNPISGHATLYWYQQILGQGPKLLIQFQNNGVVDDSQLPKDRFSAERLKGVDSTLKIQPAKLEDSAVYLCASSPNGPGDLSGANVLTFGAGSRLTVL.

This clonotype turned up a few times. The V call is TRBV11-1, the J call TRBJ2-1; a possible D gene is TRBD2 (5 bases). The V gene lost 5 bases and the J gene lost 3 bases, with 26 bases spanning the gap. The CDR3 consists of 19 residues. The germline V gene encodes CDR1 SGHAT and CDR2 FQDESV (reference sequence). CDR3 nucleotide sequence: TGTGCCAGCAGCCCGACCGGGGATTATGAGGGTTTCCGCTACAATGAGCAGTTCTTC. The encoded protein is CASSPTGDYEGFRYNEQFF.

Ten or more counts support this clonotype. In nucleotides, the CDR3 is TGCAGCGTTGATGGGTACGTCGGGAACACTGAAGCTTTCTTT. It is translated as CSVDGYVGNTEAFF. The chain joins TRBV29-1 to TRBJ1-1; the D is unclear. The germline V gene encodes CDR1 SQVTM and CDR2 ANQGSEA. This CDR3 region has 14 residues. V lost 3 bases and J 1 base, leaving 12 bases between the germline ends.

Of note for this clonotype: The CDR3 end shows no conserved phenylalanine or tryptophan, and so a read error is likely. The rearrangement joins TRBV9 to TRBJ2-7; TRBD1 matches 8 bases. Unmatched junction bases numbered 6, after V lost 4 bases and J lost 0 bases. In germline, CDR1 is SGDLS, CDR2 YYNGEE. The CDR3 has 15 residues. The CDR3 region is CASSPRTGRSYEQYI. Written as DNA, the CDR3 is TGTGCCAGCAGCCCCCGGACAGGGCGCTCCTACGAGCAGTACATC.

This clonotype has just a few counts. The chain uses TRBV11-2 and TRBJ2-1; a possible D gene is TRBD1 (5 bases). The germline V and J ends were trimmed by 8 bases and 12 bases, with 14 bases remaining between them. The CDR3 runs to 11 residues. CDR1 is SGHAT, CDR2 FQNNGV, per germline. The CDR3 DNA is TGTGCCAGCTACTGGGGCGAGCGGCAGTTCTTC. Encoded protein: CASYWGERQFF. Complete variable domain (other parts from reference TRBV11-2 and TRBJ2-1): EAGVAQSPRYKIIEKRQSVAFWCNPISGHATLYWYQQILGQGPKLLIQFQNNGVVDDSQLPKDRFSAERLKGVDSTLKIQPAKLEDSAVYLCASYWGERQFFGPGTRLTVL.